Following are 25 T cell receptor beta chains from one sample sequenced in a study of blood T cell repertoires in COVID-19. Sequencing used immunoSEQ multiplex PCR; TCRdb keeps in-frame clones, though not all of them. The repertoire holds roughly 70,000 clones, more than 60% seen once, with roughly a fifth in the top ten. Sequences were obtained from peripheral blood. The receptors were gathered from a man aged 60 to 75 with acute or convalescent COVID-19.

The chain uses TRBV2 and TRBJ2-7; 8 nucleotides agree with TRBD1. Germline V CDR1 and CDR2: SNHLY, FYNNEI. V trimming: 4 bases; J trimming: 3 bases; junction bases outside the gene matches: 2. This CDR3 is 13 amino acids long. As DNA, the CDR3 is TGTGCCAGCAGTGTGGACAGGGTCTACGAGCAGTACTTC. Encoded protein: CASSVDRVYEQYF. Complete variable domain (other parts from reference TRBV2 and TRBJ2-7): EPEVTQTPSHQVTQMGQEVILRCVPISNHLYFYWYRQILGQKVEFLVSFYNNEISEKSEIFDDQFSVERPDGSNFTLKIRSTKLEDSAMYFCASSVDRVYEQYFGPGTRLTVT.

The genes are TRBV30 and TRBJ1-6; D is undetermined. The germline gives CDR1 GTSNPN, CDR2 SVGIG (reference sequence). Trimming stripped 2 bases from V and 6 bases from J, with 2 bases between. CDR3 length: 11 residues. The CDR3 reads CAWSLNSPLHF. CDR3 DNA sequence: TGTGCCTGGAGTCTTAATTCACCCCTCCACTTT.

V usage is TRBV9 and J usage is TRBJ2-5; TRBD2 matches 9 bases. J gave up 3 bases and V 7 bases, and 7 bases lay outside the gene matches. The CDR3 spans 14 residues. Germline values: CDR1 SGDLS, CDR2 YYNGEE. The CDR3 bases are TGTGCCAGCGGGGCGGGAGGGCCGAAAGAGACCCAGTACTTC. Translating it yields CASGAGGPKETQYF.

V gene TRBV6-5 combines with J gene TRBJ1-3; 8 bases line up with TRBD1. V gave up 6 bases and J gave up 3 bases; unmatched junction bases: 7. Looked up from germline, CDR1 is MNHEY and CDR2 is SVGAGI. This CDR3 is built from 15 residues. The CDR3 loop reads CASSQGALVGNTIYF. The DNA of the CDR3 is TGTGCCAGCAGCCAGGGGGCTTTGGTTGGAAACACCATATATTTT.

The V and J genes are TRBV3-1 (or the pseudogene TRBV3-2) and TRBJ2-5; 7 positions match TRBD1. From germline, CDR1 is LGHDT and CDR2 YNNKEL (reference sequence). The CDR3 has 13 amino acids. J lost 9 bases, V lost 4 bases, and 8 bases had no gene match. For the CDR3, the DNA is TGTGCCAGCAGCCGCCTAGGGGGCGAGGCCCAGTACTTC. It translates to CASSRLGGEAQYF.

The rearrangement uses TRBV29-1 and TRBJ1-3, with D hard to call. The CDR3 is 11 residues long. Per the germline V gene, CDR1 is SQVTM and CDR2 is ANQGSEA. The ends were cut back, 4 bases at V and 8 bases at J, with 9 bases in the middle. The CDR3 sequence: CSVVRDYTIYF. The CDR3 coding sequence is TGCAGCGTTGTGCGGGATTACACCATATATTTT.

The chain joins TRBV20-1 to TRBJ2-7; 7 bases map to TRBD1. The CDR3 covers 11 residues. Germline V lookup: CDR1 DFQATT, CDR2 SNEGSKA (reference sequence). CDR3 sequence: CSGQTGDEQYF. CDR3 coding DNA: TGCAGCGGCCAAACAGGGGACGAGCAGTACTTC.

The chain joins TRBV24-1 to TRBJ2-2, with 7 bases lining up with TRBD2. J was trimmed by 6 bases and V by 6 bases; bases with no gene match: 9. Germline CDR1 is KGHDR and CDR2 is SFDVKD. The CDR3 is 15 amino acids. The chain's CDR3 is CATSFTDRGAGELFF. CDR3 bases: TGTGCCACCAGTTTCACTGACCGGGGGGCCGGGGAGCTGTTTTTT.

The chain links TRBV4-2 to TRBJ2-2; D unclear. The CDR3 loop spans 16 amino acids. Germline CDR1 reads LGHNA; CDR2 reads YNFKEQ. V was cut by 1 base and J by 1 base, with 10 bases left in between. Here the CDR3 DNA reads TGTGCCAGCAGCCAAGCCGCTTCAGAGAACACCGGGGAGCTGTTTTTT. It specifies CASSQAASENTGELFF.

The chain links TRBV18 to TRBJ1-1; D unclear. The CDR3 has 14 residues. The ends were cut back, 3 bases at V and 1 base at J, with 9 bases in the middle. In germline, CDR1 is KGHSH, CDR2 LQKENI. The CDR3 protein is CASSPLGQNTEAFF. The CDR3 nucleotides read TGTGCCAGCTCACCCCTGGGCCAGAACACTGAAGCTTTCTTT.

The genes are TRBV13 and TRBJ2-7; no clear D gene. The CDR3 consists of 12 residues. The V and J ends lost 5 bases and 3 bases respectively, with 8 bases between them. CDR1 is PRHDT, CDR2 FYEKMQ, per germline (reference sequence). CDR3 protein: CASSLTHYEQYV. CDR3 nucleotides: TGTGCCAGCAGCCTGACTCACTACGAGCAGTACGTC.

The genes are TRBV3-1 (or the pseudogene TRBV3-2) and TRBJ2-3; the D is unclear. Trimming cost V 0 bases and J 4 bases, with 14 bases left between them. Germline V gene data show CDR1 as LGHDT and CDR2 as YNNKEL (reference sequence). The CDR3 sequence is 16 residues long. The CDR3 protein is CASSQDINEASDTQYF. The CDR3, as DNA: TGTGCCAGCAGCCAAGACATTAACGAGGCGTCAGATACGCAGTATTTT.

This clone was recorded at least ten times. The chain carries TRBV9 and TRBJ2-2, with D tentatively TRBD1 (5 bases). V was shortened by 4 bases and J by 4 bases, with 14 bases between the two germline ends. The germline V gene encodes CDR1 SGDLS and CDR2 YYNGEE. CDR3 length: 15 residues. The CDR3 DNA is TGTGCCAGCAGCTTCCAAGGGGCCGGCACCGGGGAGCTGTTTTTT. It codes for CASSFQGAGTGELFF.

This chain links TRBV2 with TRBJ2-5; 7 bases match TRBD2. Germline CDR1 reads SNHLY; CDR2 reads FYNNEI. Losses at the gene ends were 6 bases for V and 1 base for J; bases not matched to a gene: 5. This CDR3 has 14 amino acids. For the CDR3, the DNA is TGTGCCAGCAGGCCATCTAGCGGCCAAGAGACCCAGTACTTC. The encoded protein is CASRPSSGQETQYF. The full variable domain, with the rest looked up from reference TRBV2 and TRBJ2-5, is EPEVTQTPSHQVTQMGQEVILRCVPISNHLYFYWYRQILGQKVEFLVSFYNNEISEKSEIFDDQFSVERPDGSNFTLKIRSTKLEDSAMYFCASRPSSGQETQYFGPGTRLLVL.

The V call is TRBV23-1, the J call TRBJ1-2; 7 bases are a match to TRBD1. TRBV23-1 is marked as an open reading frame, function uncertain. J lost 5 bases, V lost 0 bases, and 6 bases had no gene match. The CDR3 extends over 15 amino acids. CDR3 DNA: TGCGCCAGCAGTCAATCCAGGGGGAAGGGGTATGGCTACACCTTC. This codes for CASSQSRGKGYGYTF.

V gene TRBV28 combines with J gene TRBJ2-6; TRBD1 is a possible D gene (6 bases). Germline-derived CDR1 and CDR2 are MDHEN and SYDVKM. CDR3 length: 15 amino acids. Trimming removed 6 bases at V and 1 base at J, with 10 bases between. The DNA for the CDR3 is TGTGCCAGCAGAAGAGGGGGATCTGGGGCCAACGTCCTGACTTTC. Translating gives CASRRGGSGANVLTF.

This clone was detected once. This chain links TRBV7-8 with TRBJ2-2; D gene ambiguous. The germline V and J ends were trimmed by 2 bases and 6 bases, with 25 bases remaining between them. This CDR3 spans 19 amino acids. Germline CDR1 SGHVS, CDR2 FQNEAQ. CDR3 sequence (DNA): TGTGCCAGCAGCTTAAATTTGTTGGCGAGGTTGTATGCCTCCGGGGAGCTGTTTTTT. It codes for CASSLNLLARLYASGELFF.

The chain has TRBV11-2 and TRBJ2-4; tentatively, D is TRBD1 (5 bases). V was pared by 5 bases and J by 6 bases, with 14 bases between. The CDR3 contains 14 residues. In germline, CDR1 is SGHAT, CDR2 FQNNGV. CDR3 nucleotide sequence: TGTGCCAGCAGCGTGTCCCTCGACAGAAACATTCAGTACTTC. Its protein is CASSVSLDRNIQYF.

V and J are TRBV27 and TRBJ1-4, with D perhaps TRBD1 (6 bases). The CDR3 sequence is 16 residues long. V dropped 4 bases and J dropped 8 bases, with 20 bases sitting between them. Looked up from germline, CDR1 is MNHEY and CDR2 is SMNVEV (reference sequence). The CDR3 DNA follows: TGTGCCAGCAGTTCGACCTACAGGGAGAATAAAGAAAAACTGTTTTTT. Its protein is CASSSTYRENKEKLFF.

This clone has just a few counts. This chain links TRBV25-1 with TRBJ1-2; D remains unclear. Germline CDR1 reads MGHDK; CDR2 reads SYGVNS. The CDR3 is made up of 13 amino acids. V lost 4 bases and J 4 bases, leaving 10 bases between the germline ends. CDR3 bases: TGTGCCAGCAGTGTAGAAGAGGGCTATGGCTACACCTTC. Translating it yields CASSVEEGYGYTF.

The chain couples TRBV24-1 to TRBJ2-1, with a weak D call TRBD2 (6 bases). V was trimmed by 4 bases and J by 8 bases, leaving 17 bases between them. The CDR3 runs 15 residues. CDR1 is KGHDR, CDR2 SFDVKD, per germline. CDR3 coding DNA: TGTGCCACCAGTGACCCCGGTATGGGGGAGGATGAGCAGTTCTTC. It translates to CATSDPGMGEDEQFF.

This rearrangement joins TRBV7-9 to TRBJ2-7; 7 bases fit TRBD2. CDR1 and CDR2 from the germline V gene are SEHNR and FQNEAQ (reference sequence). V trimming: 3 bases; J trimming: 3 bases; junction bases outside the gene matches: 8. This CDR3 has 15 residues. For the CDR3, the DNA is TGTGCCAGCAGCTTGGGCGGGGGTCTCTTCTACGAGCAGTACGTC. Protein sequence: CASSLGGGLFYEQYV.

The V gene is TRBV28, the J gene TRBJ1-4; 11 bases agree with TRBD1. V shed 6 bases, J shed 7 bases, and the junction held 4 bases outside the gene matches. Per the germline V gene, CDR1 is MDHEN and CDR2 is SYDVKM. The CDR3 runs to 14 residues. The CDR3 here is CASSPGTGGEKLFF. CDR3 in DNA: TGTGCCAGCAGCCCCGGGACAGGGGGTGAAAAACTGTTTTTT.

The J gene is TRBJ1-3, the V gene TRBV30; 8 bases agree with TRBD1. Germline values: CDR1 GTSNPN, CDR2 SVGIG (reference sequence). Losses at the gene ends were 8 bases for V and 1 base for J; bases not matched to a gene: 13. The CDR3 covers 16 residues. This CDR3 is CARTPSDRVSGNTIYF. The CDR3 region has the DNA TGTGCCCGAACCCCCTCGGACAGGGTGTCTGGAAACACCATATATTTT.

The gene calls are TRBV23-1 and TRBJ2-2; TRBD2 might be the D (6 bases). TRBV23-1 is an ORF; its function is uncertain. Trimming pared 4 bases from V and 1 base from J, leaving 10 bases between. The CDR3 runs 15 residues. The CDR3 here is CASSRGALNTGELFF. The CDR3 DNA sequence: TGCGCCAGCAGTCGCGGGGCTCTGAACACCGGGGAGCTGTTTTTT.